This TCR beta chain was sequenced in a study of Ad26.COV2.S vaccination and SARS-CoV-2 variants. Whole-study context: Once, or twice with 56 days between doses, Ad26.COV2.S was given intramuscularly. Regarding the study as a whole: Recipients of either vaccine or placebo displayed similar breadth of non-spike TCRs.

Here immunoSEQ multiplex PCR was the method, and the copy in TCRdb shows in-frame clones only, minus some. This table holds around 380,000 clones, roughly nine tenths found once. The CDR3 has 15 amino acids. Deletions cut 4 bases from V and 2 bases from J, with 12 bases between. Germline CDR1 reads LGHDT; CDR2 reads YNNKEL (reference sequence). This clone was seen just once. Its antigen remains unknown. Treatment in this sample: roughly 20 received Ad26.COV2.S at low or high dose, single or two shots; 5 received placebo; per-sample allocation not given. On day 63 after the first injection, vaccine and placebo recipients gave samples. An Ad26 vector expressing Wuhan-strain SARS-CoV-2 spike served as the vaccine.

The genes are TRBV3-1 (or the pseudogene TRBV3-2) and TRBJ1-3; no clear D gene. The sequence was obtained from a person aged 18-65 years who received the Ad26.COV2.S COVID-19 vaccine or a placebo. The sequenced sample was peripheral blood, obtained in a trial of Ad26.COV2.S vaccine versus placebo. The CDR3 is CASSLAAGPGNTIYF. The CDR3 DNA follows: TGTGCCAGCAGCCTTGCAGCAGGTCCTGGAAACACCATATATTTT.